These 14 T cell receptor beta chains share one sample of origin, sequenced in a study of T cells in localized non-small cell lung cancer (dated by TCRdb to the early 2020s). The library came from the immunoSEQ multiplex PCR assay. What TCRdb holds here is the immuneACCESS table cut down to in-frame rearrangements. Part of the clones is not present; checked against another copy, under half of the missing clones reflect an unresolved V gene, and the others are unexplained. Present in this sample are 25,000 to 35,000 clones, about nine tenths of which were seen just once. Jointly, the top ten make up about 9.4% of the sample. This specimen was peripheral blood, taken before any cancer treatment. Every receptor here comes from a woman aged 40-69 years with stage I lung adenocarcinoma.

The rearrangement links TRBV5-6 to TRBJ1-2; a weak D match, TRBD1 (5 bases). CDR3 length: 15 amino acids. Trimming pared 0 bases from V and 5 bases from J, leaving 14 bases between. Germline CDR1 and CDR2: SGHDT and YYEEEE. The DNA of the CDR3 is TGTGCCAGCAGCTTGGTAGGGGAGAGTCGGTATGGCTACACCTTC. The encoded protein is CASSLVGESRYGYTF.

The V gene is TRBV7-3, the J gene TRBJ2-7; no reliable D call. Trimming took off 2 bases at V and 6 bases at J, with 11 bases between the two ends. The CDR3 loop spans 13 amino acids. Per germline, CDR1 SGHTA and CDR2 FQGTGA. CDR3 protein: CASSLLGFGEQYF. CDR3 bases: TGTGCCAGCAGCTTACTCGGTTTCGGCGAGCAGTACTTC.

The chain employs TRBV19 and TRBJ2-3; TRBD2 might be the D (5 bases). The V end was cut by 6 bases, the J end by 0 bases, with 13 bases between. The CDR3 extends over 15 amino acids. The germline V gene encodes CDR1 LNHDA and CDR2 SQIVND (reference sequence). The CDR3 coding sequence is TGTGCCAGTAGCCCCGTCGGCGGGAGCACAGATACGCAGTATTTT. Its translation is CASSPVGGSTDTQYF.

V gene TRBV5-6 combines with J gene TRBJ2-1; the D gene is possibly TRBD1 (6 bases). CDR1 and CDR2 (germline): SGHDT, YYEEEE. V dropped 4 bases and J dropped 3 bases, with 14 bases sitting between them. The CDR3 extends over 15 amino acids. DNA of the CDR3: TGTGCCAGCAGCGACGTCGGGACACTCTACAATGAGCAGTTCTTC. Its protein is CASSDVGTLYNEQFF.

J is TRBJ2-4 and V is TRBV2; TRBD1 or TRBD2 may be the D gene (5 bases each). Germline loops: CDR1 SNHLY, CDR2 FYNNEI. The CDR3 spans 17 residues. V was cut by 2 bases and J by 0 bases, with 14 bases left in between. The CDR3 sequence: CASSEFREIIAKNIQYF. CDR3 sequence (DNA): TGTGCCAGCAGTGAATTCAGGGAGATCATAGCCAAAAACATTCAGTACTTC.

The chain employs TRBV19 and TRBJ2-3, with D possibly TRBD2 on 5 matching bases. In germline, CDR1 is LNHDA, CDR2 SQIVND (reference sequence). There are 11 residues in the CDR3. V lost 3 bases and J lost 9, with 7 bases in between. CDR3: CASSMRETQYF. DNA for the CDR3: TGTGCCAGTAGTATGAGGGAAACGCAGTATTTT.

The V and J genes are TRBV5-1 and TRBJ2-7; a weak D match, TRBD1 (6 bases). The V end lost 2 bases, the J end lost 1 base, and 7 bases lay between the germline ends. CDR3 length: 13 residues. Germline CDR1 is SGHRS and CDR2 is YFSETQ. CDR3 in DNA: TGCGCCAGCAGCTTACAGGGTTCCTACGAGCAGTACTTC. This encodes CASSLQGSYEQYF.

Points on this clone: Within the sample, other DNA sequences also encode this same CDR3. The V and J genes are TRBV5-1 and TRBJ1-1; D uncertain. CDR3 size: 14 residues. The germline gives CDR1 SGHRS, CDR2 YFSETQ. V dropped 0 bases and J dropped 1 base, with 7 bases sitting between them. CDR3: CASSLGTANTEAFF. The CDR3 DNA reads as TGCGCCAGCAGCTTGGGGACCGCGAACACTGAAGCTTTCTTT.

V usage is TRBV28 and J usage is TRBJ1-5; weak D call: TRBD1 (6 bases). V was trimmed by 6 bases and J by 6 bases, leaving 18 bases between them. This CDR3 region has 15 residues. Germline CDR1 MDHEN, CDR2 SYDVKM. This CDR3 reads CASRATGRQGQPQHF. The CDR3 nucleotides read TGTGCCAGCAGGGCTACAGGGCGGCAGGGTCAGCCCCAGCATTTT.

V and J are TRBV28 and TRBJ2-2; weak D call: TRBD2 (6 bases). V gave up 4 bases and J gave up 1 base, with 10 bases separating them. CDR1 is MDHEN, CDR2 SYDVKM, per germline. This CDR3 is built from 15 residues. The CDR3, as DNA: TGTGCCAGCAGTTGGGCGGGACGGAACACCGGGGAGCTGTTTTTT. It yields the protein CASSWAGRNTGELFF.

The rearrangement uses TRBV20-1 and TRBJ2-5, with D perhaps TRBD1 (5 bases). This CDR3 is 10 amino acids long. Germline CDR1 and CDR2: DFQATT and SNEGSKA (reference sequence). Trimming pared 5 bases from V and 5 bases from J, leaving 6 bases between. The CDR3 here is CSASGETQYF. The CDR3 DNA reads TGCAGTGCTTCAGGGGAGACCCAGTACTTC.

V usage is TRBV28 and J usage is TRBJ2-3; 7 nucleotides line up with TRBD1. V was pared by 2 bases and J by 0 bases, with 5 bases of the junction left unmatched. The CDR3 runs 16 residues. The V gene's germline CDR1 is MDHEN and CDR2 SYDVKM. The CDR3 coding sequence is TGTGCCAGCAGTTTACAGGGGGAAGGAAGCACAGATACGCAGTATTTT. Protein sequence: CASSLQGEGSTDTQYF.

The rearrangement links TRBV6-6 to TRBJ1-5; no clear D. With 2 bases removed from V and 1 base from J, the gap between germline ends came to 6 bases. This CDR3 has 14 residues. Germline CDR1 and CDR2: MNHNY and SVGAGI (reference sequence). The CDR3 DNA is TGTGCCAGCAGTTACAGAGAGAGCAATCAGCCCCAGCATTTT. Encoded protein: CASSYRESNQPQHF.

V is TRBV7-3 and J is TRBJ1-1; possibly TRBD1 for D (6 bases). Germline CDR1 is SGHTA and CDR2 is FQGTGA. V gave up 3 bases and J gave up 1 base, with 6 bases separating them. This CDR3 spans 13 amino acids. CDR3 sequence: CASSLDRNTEAFF. The CDR3, as DNA: TGTGCCAGCAGCTTGGACAGGAACACTGAAGCTTTCTTT.